This T cell receptor (beta chain) derives from a study of CD8 T cells in ankylosing spondylitis. General observations from the study: Seemingly characteristic of ankylosing spondylitis blood was a TCR beta motif consisting of several highly homologous variants.

Germline-derived CDR1 and CDR2 are MGHRA and YSYEKL. There are 16 residues in the CDR3. The germline V and J ends were trimmed by 1 base and 5 bases, with 17 bases remaining between them. One entry per CDR3 protein, called by TCRdb with MiXCR from the 5' RACE reads. The data show fewer than 500,000 distinct CDR3 sequences, with roughly a quarter seen just once and 0.85% to 1% held by the top ten. To note about this clonotype: Antigen specificity is unknown.

The TCR originated in a male donor with ankylosing spondylitis. V and J are TRBV4-1 and TRBJ1-2; D unresolved. The sample was blood, either unsorted or a sorted T cell fraction (not recorded which). The DNA of the CDR3 is TGCGCCAGCAGCCAAGGTAGTCTCAACCTCCTATATGGCTACACCTTC. Its protein is CASSQGSLNLLYGYTF.